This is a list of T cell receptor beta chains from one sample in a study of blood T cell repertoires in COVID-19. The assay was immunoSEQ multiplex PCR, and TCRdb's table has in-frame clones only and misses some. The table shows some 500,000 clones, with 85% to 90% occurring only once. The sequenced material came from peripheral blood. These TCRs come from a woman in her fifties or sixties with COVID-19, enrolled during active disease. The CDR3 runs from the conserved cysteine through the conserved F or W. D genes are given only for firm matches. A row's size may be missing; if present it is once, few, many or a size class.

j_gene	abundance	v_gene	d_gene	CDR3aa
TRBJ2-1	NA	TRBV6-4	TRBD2	CASSEGGGAYEQFF
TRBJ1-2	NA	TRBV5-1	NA	CASSSGSAYGYTF
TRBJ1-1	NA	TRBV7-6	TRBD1	CASSLAPDRAYTEAFF
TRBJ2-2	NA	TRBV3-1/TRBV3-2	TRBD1	CASSQVSGQGFTGELFF
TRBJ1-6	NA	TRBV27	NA	CASSPLGDNSPLHF
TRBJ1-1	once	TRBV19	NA	CASDNGVDTEAFF
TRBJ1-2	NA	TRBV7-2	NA	CASSPRQSAGPNNNYGYTF
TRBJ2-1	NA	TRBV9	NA	CASSGLYNEQFF
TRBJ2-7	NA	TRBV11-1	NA	CASSPDRDRQYF
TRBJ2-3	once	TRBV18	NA	CASSPYRSDSTDTQYF
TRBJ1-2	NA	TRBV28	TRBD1	CASSPPTGNYGYTF
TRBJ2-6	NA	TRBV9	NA	CASSDAGSGANVLTF
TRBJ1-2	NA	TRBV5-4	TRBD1	CASRVAGGIYGYTF
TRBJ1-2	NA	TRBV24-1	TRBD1	CATSDKNRDRALTNYGYTF
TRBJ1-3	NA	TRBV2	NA	CASRKDTGNTIYF
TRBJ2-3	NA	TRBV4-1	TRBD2	CASSHLPPGAGGADTQYF
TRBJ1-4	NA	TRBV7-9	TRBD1	CASSPGDSYEKLFF